The 22 T cell receptor beta chains below were found in one sample sequenced in a study of T cell clonality in common variable immunodeficiency. Regarding the study as a whole: In common variable immunodeficiency, TCR beta chains reportedly carried fewer deletions and N-nucleotide insertions.

Profiling relied on immunoSEQ multiplex PCR, and the TCRdb table lists in-frame clones only, not all of them. Observed in the sample are 16,000 or so clones, none of them singletons. No antigen is known for these receptors. The sequencing input was peripheral blood mononuclear cells. The receptors come from a human donor with common variable immunodeficiency.

With respect to this clone: The read comes to an end 3 residues before the CDR3 does, leaving the germline J gene to fill in the end. The genes are TRBV11-1 and TRBJ2-7, with 9 bases matching TRBD1. Germline CDR1 is SGHAT and CDR2 is FQDESV (reference sequence). V lost 5 bases, J lost 3 bases, and 8 bases stayed unmatched. This CDR3 has 15 amino acids. The CDR3 reads CASSRGTGRIYEQYF. The DNA read from the CDR3 is TGTGCCAGCAGCCGAGGGACAGGGAGGATCTACGAG.

This clone was seen a handful of times. The sequence runs out 3 residues before the end of the CDR3; the remainder is reconstructed from the germline J gene. The chain employs TRBV5-1 and TRBJ2-1; 10 bases match TRBD2. Germline V gene sequence: CDR1 SGHRS, CDR2 YFSETQ. V lost 0 bases, J lost 4 bases, and 1 base stayed unmatched. CDR3 length: 15 residues. The part of the CDR3 DNA that was read is TGCGCCAGCAGCTTGGGGACTAGCGGTTACAATGAG. Translated, it gives CASSLGTSGYNE. The whole CDR3 protein is CASSLGTSGYNEQFF.

As regards this clone: Read data end 3 residues before the CDR3 end; the end is taken from the germline J gene. The gene calls are TRBV30 and TRBJ2-2; D is uncertain. The germline V gene has CDR1 GTSNPN and CDR2 SVGIG (reference sequence). The CDR3 is made up of 14 amino acids. Between the trimmed V and J ends, which lost 3 bases and 0 bases, there was a span of 8 bases. CDR3 sequence: CAWRRSPNTGELFF. The part of the CDR3 DNA that was read is TGTGCCTGGAGGAGGTCTCCGAACACCGGGGAG.

Points on this clone: The read finishes 3 residues shy of the CDR3 end, and the germline J gene is used to complete it. The gene calls are TRBV19 and TRBJ1-4; 8 nucleotides agree with TRBD1. The CDR3 is 15 amino acids. The germline V gene encodes CDR1 LNHDA and CDR2 SQIVND (reference sequence). V gave up 6 bases and J gave up 5 bases; unmatched junction bases: 8. The DNA read from the CDR3 is TGTGCCAGTAGGCTCGGGACAGGAGGGAATGAAAAA. It is translated as CASRLGTGGNEK. The whole CDR3 region reads CASRLGTGGNEKLFF. The complete variable domain, with remaining parts taken from reference TRBV19 and TRBJ1-4, reads DGGITQSPKYLFRKEGQNVTLSCEQNLNHDAMYWYRQDPGQGLRLIYYSQIVNDFQKGDIAEGYSVSREKKESFPLTVTSAQKNPTAFYLCASRLGTGGNEKLFFGSGTQLSVL.

This clone came up a few times. The sequenced fragment ends 3 residues before the CDR3 boundary, so the rest is inferred from the germline J gene. The V call is TRBV7-2, the J call TRBJ2-3; D gene uncertain. V was pared by 1 base and J by 4 bases, with 9 bases between. The CDR3 contains 14 residues. Germline CDR1 reads SGHTA; CDR2 reads FQGNSA. This CDR3 is CASSLGFKADTQYF. CDR3 DNA (partial): TGTGCCAGCAGCTTAGGGTTTAAGGCAGATACG.

On this clone: Read sequence stops 3 residues before the CDR3 end, and the germline J gene provides the missing end. This sequence joins TRBV7-9 and TRBJ1-4, with D possibly TRBD1 on 6 matching bases. This CDR3 contains 15 residues. V dropped 5 bases and J dropped 7 bases, with 17 bases sitting between them. CDR1 and CDR2 from the germline V gene are SEHNR and FQNEAQ (reference sequence). CDR3: CASSQNGGHGEKLFF. Incomplete CDR3 DNA: TGTGCCAGCAGCCAAAACGGGGGGCACGGTGAAAAA.

This clone was detected a few times. The DNA ends 3 residues before the CDR3 does, and the rest of the CDR3 is filled in from the germline J gene. This chain uses TRBV6-1 with TRBJ2-5; D remains unclear. Looked up from germline, CDR1 is MNHNS and CDR2 is SASEGT. This CDR3 is built from 18 residues. The V gene lost 2 bases and the J gene lost 2 bases, with 21 bases spanning the gap. The CDR3 protein is CASSERLTAQAFQETQYF. CDR3 DNA, as far as it was read: TGTGCCAGCAGTGAAAGGCTTACGGCTCAGGCGTTTCAAGAGACC.

This clone was seen ten or more times. From the germline J gene comes the end of the CDR3, since the read stops 3 residues before it. V is TRBV19 and J is TRBJ2-5, with 7 nucleotides matching TRBD2. Germline V gene lookup returns CDR1 LNHDA and CDR2 SQIVND (reference sequence). The CDR3 is made up of 14 amino acids. V lost 2 bases and J lost 2; bases outside the gene matches: 2. The CDR3 bases that were read are TGTGCCAGTAGTATAAATAGCGGGCAAGAGACC. It specifies CASSINSGQET. The whole CDR3 sequence is CASSINSGQETQYF.

This clone was counted between two and nine times. Read data end 3 residues before the CDR3 end; the end is taken from the germline J gene. V usage is TRBV19 and J usage is TRBJ1-2; weak D call: TRBD1 (6 bases). This CDR3 contains 13 residues. Germline CDR1 reads LNHDA; CDR2 reads SQIVND (reference sequence). The ends were cut back, 6 bases at V and 6 bases at J, with 14 bases in the middle. The CDR3 DNA, read in part, is TGTGCCAGTAGGGGAGCCGACAGGAATGGC. It yields the protein CASRGADRNG. The whole CDR3 protein is CASRGADRNGYTF.

This clone was detected only a few times. Read coverage stops 3 residues before the CDR3 terminus; the germline J gene supplies the remainder. The chain couples TRBV11-3 to TRBJ2-3; D unresolved. CDR1 is SGHNT and CDR2 is YENEEA in the germline V gene. The V gene lost 3 bases and the J gene lost 6 bases, with 7 bases spanning the gap. The CDR3 is 12 residues long. CDR3 in amino acids: CASSFYGDTQYF. Partial CDR3 DNA: TGTGCCAGCAGCTTTTACGGGGATACG.

This clone appeared a few times. The sequenced fragment ends 3 residues before the CDR3 boundary, so the rest is inferred from the germline J gene. J is TRBJ2-3 and V is TRBV7-6; TRBD2 aligns across 8 bases. This CDR3 has 16 amino acids. Germline V gene data show CDR1 as SGHVS and CDR2 as FNYEAQ. Germline trimming cut 4 bases from V and 5 bases from J; bases unmatched to any gene: 11. The CDR3 DNA, read in part, is TGTGCCAGCAGCTCACCGCCCGGGACTAGAAAAGATACG. Encoded protein: CASSSPPGTRKDT. The complete CDR3 sequence is CASSSPPGTRKDTQYF. Based on the CDR3 plus reference TRBV7-6 and TRBJ2-3, the full variable domain is GAGVSQSPRYKVTKRGQDVALRCDPISGHVSLYWYRQALGQGPEFLTYFNYEAQQDKSGLPNDRFSAERPEGSISTLTIQRTEQRDSAMYRCASSSPPGTRKDTQYFGPGTRLTVL.

This clone was seen a few times. The CDR3 end is not reached by the read, which stops 3 residues before it; the germline J gene fills it in. V gene TRBV5-8 combines with J gene TRBJ2-3; the D is unclear. The V gene's germline CDR1 is SGHTS and CDR2 YDEGEE. The CDR3 runs to 12 residues. V gave up 1 base and J gave up 5 bases, with 5 bases separating them. The part of the CDR3 DNA that was read is TGTGCCAGCAGCTTGAGCCGAGATACG. It yields the protein CASSLSRDT. The whole CDR3 region reads CASSLSRDTQYF.

This clone was observed many times. From the germline J gene comes the end of the CDR3, since the read stops 3 residues before it. The J gene is TRBJ2-6, the V gene TRBV13; D possibly corresponds to TRBD1 (6 bases). CDR3 length equals 22 residues. Trimming took 0 bases from V and 0 from J, leaving 24 bases between them. Germline CDR1 is PRHDT and CDR2 is FYEKMQ (reference sequence). CDR3 amino acids: CASSLGEFSRQGMSSGANVLTF. The covered CDR3 bases are TGTGCCAGCAGCTTAGGGGAGTTCTCGAGGCAGGGGATGAGCTCTGGGGCCAACGTC.

This clone was observed a handful of times. The CDR3 loop reads CASSIGAGGRPESYNEQFF. The covered CDR3 bases are TGTGCCAGTAGTATCGGAGCGGGGGGGCGTCCGGAATCCTACAATGAG. J is TRBJ2-1 and V is TRBV19, with 10 bases matching TRBD2. The CDR3 goes on 3 residues after the read ends, and that part is filled in from the germline J gene. There are 19 residues in the CDR3. The trim removed 3 bases at V and 1 base at J, leaving 12 bases unmatched. Looked up from germline, CDR1 is LNHDA and CDR2 is SQIVND (reference sequence).

This clone was detected only a few times. The read ends 3 residues shy of where the CDR3 ends; the end is completed using the germline J gene. The J gene is TRBJ2-3, the V gene TRBV7-9, with D possibly TRBD1 on 6 matching bases. The CDR3 is made up of 15 amino acids. CDR1 SEHNR and CDR2 FQNEAQ come from the germline V gene (reference sequence). Trimming left V 5 bases short and J 4 bases short, with 16 bases between. CDR3 bases read: TGTGCCAGCAGCATTACAGGGTATATCGCAGATACG. This sequence encodes CASSITGYIADT. The whole CDR3 is CASSITGYIADTQYF.

This clone was found a few times. The read comes to an end 3 residues before the CDR3 does, leaving the germline J gene to fill in the end. The chain links TRBV18 to TRBJ2-5; possibly TRBD1 for D (5 bases). CDR1 is KGHSH, CDR2 LQKENI, per germline. The V and J ends lost 3 bases and 1 base respectively, with 12 bases between them. This CDR3 spans 15 amino acids. The CDR3 DNA, read in part, is TGTGCCAGCTCACCGAGAGAAGGGGTCCAAGAGACC. Its translation: CASSPREGVQET. The full-length CDR3 reads as CASSPREGVQETQYF.

With respect to this clone: The missing CDR3 end, 3 residues past where the read stops, is filled in from the germline J gene. The chain uses TRBV30 and TRBJ2-7; 7 positions agree with TRBD1. V dropped 3 bases and J dropped 0; count of bases not matched to a gene: 8. The germline V gene has CDR1 GTSNPN and CDR2 SVGIG (reference sequence). The CDR3 consists of 15 residues. Here the CDR3 reads CAWSTHRGSSYEQYF. The CDR3 bases that were read are TGTGCCTGGAGCACCCACAGGGGCAGCTCCTACGAG.

This clone has only a few counts. The CDR3 end falls 3 residues outside the read, so it is completed with the germline J gene. This chain uses TRBV19 with TRBJ2-6, with unresolved D. Trimming cost V 1 base and J 0 bases, with 7 bases left between them. Germline CDR1 is LNHDA and CDR2 is SQIVND (reference sequence). The CDR3 contains 16 residues. The sequenced part of the CDR3 DNA is TGTGCCAGTAGTATAGTGGGCAGCTCTGGGGCCAACGTC. Encoded protein: CASSIVGSSGANV. The entire CDR3 reads CASSIVGSSGANVLTF. The variable domain in full, completed from reference TRBV19 and TRBJ2-6, reads DGGITQSPKYLFRKEGQNVTLSCEQNLNHDAMYWYRQDPGQGLRLIYYSQIVNDFQKGDIAEGYSVSREKKESFPLTVTSAQKNPTAFYLCASSIVGSSGANVLTFGAGSRLTVL.

This clone was found a few times. CDR3 bases read: TGTGCCAGCAGCTTATTGGTCCGGGGAGGCACTGAA. Protein sequence: CASSLLVRGGTE. The entire CDR3 is CASSLLVRGGTEAFF. V is TRBV7-9 and J is TRBJ1-1; no firm D call. From the germline J gene comes the end of the CDR3, since the read stops 3 residues before it. Germline V gives CDR1 SEHNR, CDR2 FQNEAQ (reference sequence). The CDR3 extends over 15 amino acids. V was pared by 2 bases and J by 4 bases, with 14 bases between.

The table lists this clone with many counts. The CDR3 end lies 3 residues beyond the end of the read and is filled in from the germline J gene. This chain joins TRBV5-1 and TRBJ2-2; no reliable D call. This CDR3 has 15 amino acids. V lost 2 bases, J lost 1 base, and 9 bases lay in between. Germline V gives CDR1 SGHRS, CDR2 YFSETQ. The CDR3 DNA, read in part, is TGCGCCAGCAGCTTAGGGCACCGGAACACCGGGGAG. Amino acid sequence: CASSLGHRNTGE. The whole CDR3 reads CASSLGHRNTGELFF.

This clone appeared many times. The read ends 3 residues before the CDR3 terminus; that terminus is restored from the germline J gene. The chain employs TRBV2 and TRBJ1-5; D is ambiguous. The germline CDR1 and CDR2 sequences are SNHLY and FYNNEI. The V and J ends lost 6 bases and 0 bases respectively, with 15 bases between them. The CDR3 is 16 residues long. The CDR3 loop is CASRRRDTDSNQPQHF. The sequenced CDR3 bases are TGTGCCAGCAGGAGAAGAGACACGGATAGCAATCAGCCC.

Remarks on this clone: Coverage ceases 3 residues before the CDR3 finishes, and the germline J gene fills in the end. The J gene is TRBJ2-2, the V gene TRBV2; the match to TRBD2 covers 12 bases. Germline V gene sequence: CDR1 SNHLY, CDR2 FYNNEI. V lost 4 bases, J lost 7 bases, and 1 base stayed unmatched. The CDR3 extends over 14 amino acids. CDR3 DNA (partial): TGTGCCAGCAGTGGGACTAGCGGGGTCGGGGAG. Protein: CASSGTSGVGE. The complete CDR3 protein is CASSGTSGVGELFF.